The clone carrying this T cell receptor (beta chain) was detected ten times or more. Its target is unknown. This entry belongs to a study of post-analysis software for immune sequencing data. The wider study: The patients showed relapsing-remitting, secondary progressive and progressive-relapsing multiple sclerosis courses. Overall study findings and caveats: Compared with controls, patients had more of 4 to 6 TRBV segments, including TRBV5-6, TRBV5-1 and TRBV20-1.

Unique molecular identifiers featured in each of the TCR beta cDNA libraries. A population of roughly 0.85 to 10 million T cells gave rise to 400,000 to 550,000 cDNA molecules. Each CDR3 protein is one row after TCRdb ran MiXCR on the PCR reads. The top ten clones hold about 1.6% of a sample with approximately 160,000 distinct CDR3 sequences, about 32% of them seen once. The germline V gene has CDR1 SGHVS and CDR2 FNYEAQ. CDR3 length equals 16 residues. Trimming cost V 2 bases and J 1 base, with 14 bases left between them. The J gene is TRBJ2-5, the V gene TRBV7-6; D not resolved. This clonotype was obtained from a girl under 18 with multiple sclerosis. The specimen sequenced was blood. CDR3 in amino acids: CASSLISPDSQETQYF. CDR3 nucleotides: TGTGCCAGCAGCTTAATCTCTCCGGATAGCCAAGAGACCCAGTACTTC.